The 20 T cell receptor beta chains below all came from one sample that was sequenced in a study of spatial heterogeneity in lung cancer. This sample's time point: sample taken at primary tumor resection. TCRdb reprocessed the 5' RACE reads via MiXCR and lists one record per CDR3 protein. This sample has just over 75,000 distinct CDR3 sequences, with under 8.5% found just once. Here the sequenced sample was PBMCs, taken at surgery. Source of these receptors: a male donor with early-stage non-small cell lung cancer.

Only a few counts were recorded for this clonotype. The CDR3 DNA reads as TGTGCCAGCAGCGCGTTGACCGCGAACACTGAAGCTTTCTTT. This sequence encodes CASSALTANTEAFF. This chain links TRBV9 with TRBJ1-1; D uncertain. The CDR3 consists of 14 residues. The V gene's germline CDR1 is SGDLS and CDR2 YYNGEE. V lost 3 bases, J lost 1 base, and 10 bases lay in between.

The chain recombines TRBV19 with TRBJ2-6; no reliable D call. This CDR3 is built from 17 residues. Germline loops: CDR1 LNHDA, CDR2 SQIVND (reference sequence). The ends were cut back, 3 bases at V and 0 bases at J, with 12 bases in the middle. This chain's CDR3 is CASSIGPTLSGANVLTF. The DNA of the CDR3 is TGTGCCAGTAGTATCGGCCCTACTCTCTCTGGGGCCAACGTCCTGACTTTC.

V is TRBV5-1 and J is TRBJ1-1; the D gene is possibly TRBD1 (5 bases). Trimming stripped 7 bases from V and 3 bases from J, with 13 bases between. The CDR3 extends over 13 amino acids. Per the germline V gene, CDR1 is SGHRS and CDR2 is YFSETQ. Here the CDR3 DNA reads TGCGCCAGCTCTCTCTGGGGGGACACTGAAGCTTTCTTT. Translating gives CASSLWGDTEAFF. Complete variable domain (other parts from reference TRBV5-1 and TRBJ1-1): KAGVTQTPRYLIKTRGQQVTLSCSPISGHRSVSWYQQTPGQGLQFLFEYFSETQRNKGNFPGRFSGRQFSNSRSEMNVSTLELGDSALYLCASSLWGDTEAFFGQGTRLTVV.

This clonotype occurred many times. The rearrangement joins TRBV6-6 to TRBJ1-2; D unclear. The length of the CDR3 is 13 residues. V was cut by 8 bases and J by 0 bases, with 10 bases left in between. Germline assignment: CDR1 MNHNY and CDR2 SVGAGI (reference sequence). The CDR3 sequence is CASSDGTNYGYTF. The CDR3 DNA follows: TGTGCCAGCTCGGACGGAACTAACTATGGCTACACCTTC.

The rearrangement links TRBV10-3 to TRBJ2-3, with 16 bases aligning to TRBD2. V shed 10 bases, J shed 5 bases, and the junction held 9 bases outside the gene matches. Per germline, CDR1 ENHRY and CDR2 SYGVKD. The CDR3 runs to 16 residues. The CDR3 bases are TGTGCCACCGACCCAGGGACTAGCGGGAGGGGAGATACGCAGTATTTT. It is translated as CATDPGTSGRGDTQYF.

Only a few counts were recorded for this clonotype. This chain uses TRBV27 with TRBJ2-1; 7 bases align to TRBD2. The V segment lost 5 bases and the J segment 5 bases; nucleotides outside the gene matches: 12. Germline lookup yields CDR1 MNHEY and CDR2 SMNVEV (reference sequence). The CDR3 has 16 residues. CDR3 in DNA: TGTGCCAGCAGTCCGCTACTAGCGCCATTCAACAATGAGCAGTTCTTC. It codes for CASSPLLAPFNNEQFF.

This clonotype has ten or more counts. The rearrangement joins TRBV9 to TRBJ1-3; 8 bases are shared with TRBD1. Germline loops: CDR1 SGDLS, CDR2 YYNGEE. The V gene end was trimmed by 4 bases and the J gene end by 4 bases; junction bases not matched to a gene: 4. The CDR3 length is 14 residues. The CDR3 region is CASSTRTGGNTIYF. For the CDR3, the DNA is TGTGCCAGCAGCACCCGGACAGGGGGAAACACCATATATTTT.

This clonotype appeared a few times. The chain uses TRBV12-3 or TRBV12-4 and TRBJ2-4; 7 nucleotides line up with TRBD2. V shed 5 bases, J shed 7 bases, and the junction held 14 bases outside the gene matches. The CDR3 totals 16 residues. The CDR3 loop is CASSPGREGMRNIQYF. In DNA form, the CDR3 reads TGTGCCAGCAGTCCTGGGAGGGAGGGAATGAGGAACATTCAGTACTTC.

This clonotype was seen more than once but under ten times. This rearrangement joins TRBV6-6 to TRBJ2-3, with 10 bases that match TRBD2. V dropped 2 bases and J dropped 5; count of bases not matched to a gene: 1. The CDR3 contains 14 residues. The germline V gene encodes CDR1 MNHNY and CDR2 SVGAGI (reference sequence). CDR3 loop: CASSYGLAVDTQYF. CDR3 in DNA: TGTGCCAGCAGTTACGGACTAGCGGTAGATACGCAGTATTTT.

This chain links TRBV28 with TRBJ1-5; maybe TRBD1 (6 bases). Trimming cost V 6 bases and J 6 bases, with 18 bases left between them. CDR3 size: 15 residues. Germline V gene sequence: CDR1 MDHEN, CDR2 SYDVKM. CDR3: CASSLRAGETQPQHF. The CDR3 DNA sequence: TGTGCCAGCAGCCTCAGGGCAGGGGAGACTCAGCCCCAGCATTTT. Full variable domain (rest looked up from reference TRBV28 and TRBJ1-5): DVKVTQSSRYLVKRTGEKVFLECVQDMDHENMFWYRQDPGLGLRLIYFSYDVKMKEKGDIPEGYSVSREKKERFSLILESASTNQTSMYLCASSLRAGETQPQHFGDGTRLSIL.

This clonotype was seen at least ten times. The chain is built from TRBV29-1 and TRBJ1-1; a weak D match, TRBD1 (6 bases). V gave up 8 bases and J gave up 1 base, with 11 bases separating them. Germline CDR1 reads SQVTM; CDR2 reads ANQGSEA. This CDR3 contains 12 residues. The CDR3 loop reads CSIRQANTEAFF. The CDR3 nucleotides are TGCAGCATCAGACAGGCGAACACTGAAGCTTTCTTT.

There are a few counts of this clonotype. The rearrangement joins TRBV7-6 to TRBJ2-5, with D hard to call. V lost 4 bases to trimming and J lost 3 bases, with 9 bases between them. Germline assignment: CDR1 SGHVS and CDR2 FNYEAQ. CDR3 length: 13 amino acids. DNA for the CDR3: TGTGCCAGCAGCTCCGCTAGAGAAGAGACCCAGTACTTC. The encoded protein is CASSSAREETQYF.

This clonotype appeared many times. The chain couples TRBV12-1 to TRBJ2-4. TRBV12-1 is noted as a pseudogene. The CDR3 has 13 residues. Here the CDR3 reads CASSFDAKNIQYF. CDR3 sequence (DNA): TGTGCCAGCAGCTTTGACGCCAAAAACATTCAGTACTTC.

This clonotype showed up many times. This chain uses TRBV27 with TRBJ2-6; D is uncertain. Germline V lookup: CDR1 MNHEY, CDR2 SMNVEV (reference sequence). Trimming removed 7 bases at V and 0 bases at J, with 7 bases between. The CDR3 spans 14 residues. In DNA form, the CDR3 reads TGTGCCAGCACCGAGTACTCTGGGGCCAACGTCCTGACTTTC. Encoded protein: CASTEYSGANVLTF.

This clonotype came up many times. V is TRBV2 and J is TRBJ1-2; TRBD1 agrees at 8 bases. The CDR3 sequence is 13 residues long. The germline CDR1 and CDR2 sequences are SNHLY and FYNNEI. The V and J ends lost 7 bases and 7 bases, in that order; junction bases with no gene match: 8. CDR3 bases: TGTGCCAGCACCACGCAGGGGGCGGGTGGCTACACCTTC. Translated: CASTTQGAGGYTF.

This clonotype was detected ten times or more. J is TRBJ2-5 and V is TRBV10-3, with 10 bases lining up with TRBD1. CDR1 and CDR2 (germline): ENHRY, SYGVKD. V shed 0 bases, J shed 1 base, and the junction held 2 bases outside the gene matches. The CDR3 runs 16 residues. This CDR3 is CAISESTGGRQETQYF. The CDR3 region has the DNA TGTGCCATCAGTGAGTCGACAGGGGGCCGCCAAGAGACCCAGTACTTC.

This clonotype has ten or more counts. The chain uses TRBV28 and TRBJ2-7, with D possibly matching TRBD1 (6 bases). The germline V and J ends were trimmed by 3 bases and 6 bases, with 15 bases remaining between them. The germline gives CDR1 MDHEN, CDR2 SYDVKM. The CDR3 sequence is 14 residues long. The CDR3 protein is CASSFGRGNSEQYF. CDR3 nucleotide sequence: TGTGCCAGCAGTTTCGGCAGGGGAAATAGCGAGCAGTACTTC.

This clonotype was seen at least ten times. The chain links TRBV28 to TRBJ1-2; D gene uncertain. The V gene lost 5 bases and the J gene lost 8 bases, with 27 bases spanning the gap. The CDR3 has 17 amino acids. Germline V gene lookup returns CDR1 MDHEN and CDR2 SYDVKM. CDR3 bases: TGTGCCAGCAGTGTTACTTATTGGGTCACTAGTGTTTACGGCTACACCTTC. Its protein is CASSVTYWVTSVYGYTF.

The chain is built from TRBV18 and TRBJ2-1; D possibly corresponds to TRBD1 (5 bases). In germline, CDR1 is KGHSH, CDR2 LQKENI. Trimming removed 3 bases from V and 7 bases from J, with 10 bases in between. The CDR3 has 13 residues. The CDR3 nucleotides read TGTGCCAGCTCACCGGGGCTAGAGAATGAGCAGTTCTTC. Encoded protein: CASSPGLENEQFF.

In its sample, this clonotype was seen many times. J is TRBJ1-5 and V is TRBV29-1, with unresolved D. Trimming removed 4 bases at V and 0 bases at J, with 4 bases between. Germline lookup yields CDR1 SQVTM and CDR2 ANQGSEA. CDR3 length equals 12 residues. CDR3 in amino acids: CSVAGSNQPQHF. The CDR3 DNA reads as TGCAGCGTTGCCGGTAGCAATCAGCCCCAGCATTTT.